These 8 T cell receptor beta chains originate from one sample sequenced in a study of cytomegalovirus exposure and HLA in healthy donors. Method: immunoSEQ multiplex PCR; TCRdb's copy keeps in-frame clones and lacks some. This table holds around 140,000 clones, about nine tenths found once. The material sequenced was PBMCs. The receptors come from a man between 18 and 35 years old in good health and CMV-seropositive.

The sample holds a few counts of this clone. The chain couples TRBV6-1 to TRBJ2-3; 7 positions match TRBD1. The V gene end was trimmed by 4 bases and the J gene end by 1 base; junction bases not matched to a gene: 11. The V gene's germline CDR1 is MNHNS and CDR2 SASEGT. The CDR3 is 17 amino acids. The CDR3 spells CASSALEGQGGTDTQYF. The CDR3, as DNA: TGTGCCAGCAGTGCCCTGGAAGGTCAGGGGGGCACAGATACGCAGTATTTT.

The CDR3 DNA reads TGTGCCAGCAGCTTAGGAACAGGGGCAGGGGAAAAACTGTTTTTT. Translating it yields CASSLGTGAGEKLFF. J is TRBJ1-4 and V is TRBV7-8, with 7 bases lining up with TRBD1. The germline V gene has CDR1 SGHVS and CDR2 FQNEAQ. With V trimmed by 1 base and J by 8 bases, 7 bases remained unmatched. The CDR3 contains 15 residues.

V gene TRBV29-1 combines with J gene TRBJ2-3; 7 bases align to TRBD2. The germline CDR1 and CDR2 sequences are SQVTM and ANQGSEA. The CDR3 has 14 amino acids. V shed 3 bases and J 1 base; nucleotides not matched to a gene: 4. DNA for the CDR3: TGCAGCGTTGAGGCTAGCGGAGGCACAGATACGCAGTATTTT. Its translation is CSVEASGGTDTQYF.

This sequence joins TRBV9 and TRBJ2-1; 11 bases are a match to TRBD2. J was trimmed by 10 bases and V by 2 bases; bases with no gene match: 11. The germline CDR1 and CDR2 sequences are SGDLS and YYNGEE. The CDR3 is made up of 16 amino acids. The CDR3 loop reads CASSVSASGGQREQFF. The CDR3 coding sequence is TGTGCCAGCAGCGTCTCGGCTAGCGGGGGGCAAAGGGAGCAGTTCTTC. Looking up the rest from reference TRBV9 and TRBJ2-1 gives the full variable domain: DSGVTQTPKHLITATGQRVTLRCSPRSGDLSVYWYQQSLDQGLQFLIQYYNGEERAKGNILERFSAQQFPDLHSELNLSSLELGDSALYFCASSVSASGGQREQFFGPGTRLTVL.

Only one count was recorded for this clone. This chain joins TRBV5-5 and TRBJ2-7; 8 positions agree with TRBD2. This CDR3 region has 15 residues. Germline lookup yields CDR1 SGHKS and CDR2 YYEKEE (reference sequence). After removal of 4 bases from V and 4 bases from J, the junction contained 10 bases not matched to a gene. CDR3: CASSEAGVGVYEQYF. CDR3 coding DNA: TGTGCCAGCAGCGAAGCGGGAGTGGGTGTTTACGAGCAGTACTTC.

This chain uses TRBV30 with TRBJ1-1; 11 bases match TRBD1. CDR1 and CDR2 (germline): GTSNPN, SVGIG (reference sequence). Germline trimming cut 1 base from V and 3 bases from J; bases unmatched to any gene: 4. The CDR3 loop spans 15 amino acids. The CDR3 region is CAWSGDRGFDTEAFF. The CDR3 DNA is TGTGCCTGGAGTGGGGACAGGGGGTTCGACACTGAAGCTTTCTTT.

V usage is TRBV25-1 and J usage is TRBJ2-7; possibly TRBD1 for D (5 bases). The germline V and J ends were trimmed by 3 bases and 6 bases, with 9 bases remaining between them. This CDR3 is 12 amino acids long. From germline, CDR1 is MGHDK and CDR2 SYGVNS. DNA of the CDR3: TGTGCCAGCAGTGATCAGGGAAGCGAGCAGTACTTC. Its protein product is CASSDQGSEQYF.

This rearrangement joins TRBV19 to TRBJ1-5, with 8 bases that match TRBD1. Germline CDR1 is LNHDA and CDR2 is SQIVND (reference sequence). Trimming cost V 5 bases and J 7 bases; bases outside gene matches: 7. This CDR3 is built from 14 residues. CDR3 in DNA: TGTGCCAGTAGTTCCCCGACAGGGGTACAGCCCCAGCATTTT. It codes for CASSSPTGVQPQHF.